This T cell receptor (beta chain) was identified during a study of shared clonotypes between healthy human individuals. As concerns this clone: What it recognizes is unknown.

V shed 4 bases and J 8 bases; nucleotides not matched to a gene: 6. The CDR3 sequence is 15 residues long. Germline V CDR1 and CDR2: LGHNT, FRNRAP. The method was immunoSEQ multiplex PCR; TCRdb's version includes in-frame clones alone and lacks a portion of them. The sample has roughly 2.4 million clones; around 95% are singletons. Study-level points and caveats: Generation probabilities were higher for clonotypes shared across all four sorted-subset donors than for unshared ones. A limitation of the genetic and exposure-history diversity represented arose from few donors. What rarefaction showed was incomplete sorted-subset sequencing despite large depth.

The clonotype was recovered from a man younger than 30 in good health. The genes are TRBV12-5 and TRBJ1-6; 9 nucleotides agree with TRBD1. The sequencing input was naive CD4+ T cells sorted from blood. Subset here: CD45RA+ positively selected. As DNA, the CDR3 is TGTGCTAGTGGTTGGGGACAGGGAACAGATTCACCCCTCCACTTT. This encodes CASGWGQGTDSPLHF.